This TCR beta chain emerged from a study of T cell repertoires in aging, cancer and after chemotherapy. At the level of the study: Glioblastoma patients receiving temozolomide-based therapy gave paired samples before and after chemotherapy.

Findings and limits, study-wide: Across the chemotherapy interval, each cancer cohort showed higher median generation probability, suggesting thymic rebound. Healthy donors lost TCR diversity with age mainly through richness, cancer patients through richness and evenness. Untreated cancer patients had significantly lower blood TCR diversity than age-matched healthy donors.

V lost 3 bases and J lost 0, with 12 bases in between. The CDR3 sequence is 16 residues long. From germline, CDR1 is KGHSH and CDR2 LQKENI. This clonotype was detected only a few times. Its antigen remains unidentified. Amplification of TCR beta used genomic DNA extracted from peripheral blood. A mixed TRB-A/B primer pool amplified rearranged TRB by multiplex touch-down PCR. MiXCR, applied by TCRdb to the multiplex PCR reads, yields one record per CDR3 protein. The table has some 19,000 distinct CDR3 sequences, 30% to 45% seen once. The rearrangement uses TRBV18 and TRBJ2-1; D is uncertain. The specimen was blood. The sequence was collected from a human donor with a solid tumor. Here the CDR3 DNA reads TGTGCCAGCTCACCCGACGAATTACCCTCCTACAATGAGCAGTTCTTC. This sequence encodes CASSPDELPSYNEQFF.